Listed below are T cell receptor beta chains from one sample, sequenced in a study of blood T cell repertoires in COVID-19. Sequenced by immunoSEQ multiplex PCR; TCRdb stores in-frame clones only, minus some. This table holds about 140,000 clones, around 80% found once. Sample: PBMCs or T cells enriched from blood (not recorded which). The receptors were sampled from a man between 65 and 85 years old who had been exposed to COVID-19. Both conserved end residues are part of each CDR3. The D gene is left open where the match is weak. Some rows mark clone size as missing; the rest say once, few, many or name a class of expanded clone.

cdr3_aa cdr3_nt j_call d_call v_call clone_size
CASSPRDRVSYEQYF TGTGCCAGCAGCCCCCGGGACAGGGTATCCTACGAGCAGTACTTC TRBJ2-7 TRBD1 TRBV6-5 once
CASSFPGQGAEAFF TGCGCCAGCAGCTTCCCGGGACAGGGAGCTGAAGCTTTCTTT TRBJ1-1 TRBD1 TRBV5-1 .
CASSTGGDEQYF TGTGCCAGCAGTACAGGGGGCGACGAGCAGTACTTC TRBJ2-7 TRBD1 TRBV12-3/TRBV12-4 .
CASSLRGPMIGTEAFF TGTGCCAGCAGCCTCAGGGGGCCCATGATAGGCACTGAAGCTTTCTTT TRBJ1-1 TRBD1 TRBV2 .
CASSQQLTGTGGFYGYTF TGCGCCAGCAGCCAACAATTGACCGGGACAGGGGGCTTCTATGGCTACACCTTC TRBJ1-2 TRBD1 TRBV4-3 once
CASGRDRGSYEQYF TGTGCCAGCGGCCGGGACAGGGGATCCTACGAGCAGTACTTC TRBJ2-7 TRBD1 TRBV6-5 .
CASSQDDAGESYEQYF TGTGCCAGCAGCCAAGATGATGCGGGAGAGTCCTACGAGCAGTACTTC TRBJ2-7 TRBD2 TRBV14 .
CASSLTGGSYEQYF TGTGCCAGCAGTTTAACGGGGGGGTCCTACGAGCAGTACTTC TRBJ2-7 TRBD2 TRBV28 .
CASRFDRAATEAFF TGTGCCAGCAGGTTCGACAGGGCGGCCACTGAAGCTTTCTTT TRBJ1-1 TRBD1 TRBV6-5 once
CASSRERGEQYF TGTGCCAGCAGTCGCGAAAGGGGCGAGCAGTACTTC TRBJ2-7 . TRBV3-1/TRBV3-2 .
CASSWGTGDNQPQHF TGTGCCAGCAGCTGGGGGACAGGGGACAATCAGCCCCAGCATTTT TRBJ1-5 TRBD1 TRBV5-6 .
CASSLTGLAGETQYF TGCGCCAGCAGCCTCACCGGACTAGCGGGAGAGACCCAGTACTTC TRBJ2-5 TRBD2 TRBV4-3 .
CASSGGEETQYF TGTGCCAGCAGCGGGGGGGAAGAGACCCAGTACTTC TRBJ2-5 TRBD2 TRBV2 .
CASSSGVITDTQYF TGCGCCAGCTCCTCGGGGGTAATCACAGATACGCAGTATTTT TRBJ2-3 . TRBV5-1 .
CASSYQPPLGRNTQYF TGTGCCAGCAGTTACCAGCCACCCCTGGGGAGAAATACGCAGTATTTT TRBJ2-3 . TRBV6-2/TRBV6-3 few
CASSISSRTQEQFF TGTGCCAGTAGTATATCCTCTCGGACACAAGAGCAGTTCTTC TRBJ2-1 . TRBV19 .
CASSLNGRSVEQYF TGTGCCAGCAGTTTAAACGGGAGATCGGTCGAGCAGTACTTC TRBJ2-7 . TRBV27 .
CASSPGPKGNSPLHF TGTGCCAGCAGCCCAGGCCCCAAGGGGAATTCACCCCTCCACTTT TRBJ1-6 . TRBV2 .
CASRPGQGTNTGELFF TGTGCCAGTAGACCAGGACAGGGTACGAACACCGGGGAGCTGTTTTTT TRBJ2-2 TRBD1 TRBV19 .
CASSRLGDNQPQHF TGTGCCAGTAGTAGGCTCGGGGACAATCAGCCCCAGCATTTT TRBJ1-5 . TRBV19 .
CASRFNRDTEAFF TGTGCCAGCAGATTTAACCGGGACACTGAAGCTTTCTTT TRBJ1-1 . TRBV3-1/TRBV3-2 few
CASSPQDSNYGYTF TGTGCCAGCTCCCCGCAGGACAGCAACTATGGCTACACCTTC TRBJ1-2 . TRBV18 .
CASSFSSGGTYEQYF TGTGCCAGCAGCTTCTCTAGCGGAGGGACCTACGAGCAGTACTTC TRBJ2-7 TRBD2 TRBV7-9 .
CASSLRDRDNQPQHF TGCGCCAGCAGCCTCCGGGACAGGGACAATCAGCCCCAGCATTTT TRBJ1-5 TRBD1 TRBV4-1 .
CASSRLNRKGTEAFF TGTGCCAGCAGCCGACTAAATAGGAAGGGCACTGAAGCTTTCTTT TRBJ1-1 . TRBV3-1/TRBV3-2 few
CASSGLSSTEAFF TGTGCCAGCAGCGGCCTATCAAGCACTGAAGCTTTCTTT TRBJ1-1 . TRBV9 .
CASRSGTGGNQPQHF TGTGCCAGCAGGTCCGGGACAGGGGGCAATCAGCCCCAGCATTTT TRBJ1-5 TRBD1 TRBV7-2 many
CASSPMTDTEAFF TGTGCCAGCTCACCAATGACAGACACTGAAGCTTTCTTT TRBJ1-1 . TRBV18 .
CASSQDVRGYTF TGCGCCAGCAGCCAAGATGTTCGGGGCTACACCTTC TRBJ1-2 . TRBV4-1 .
CASSFDRNTEAFF TGTGCCAGCTCATTCGACAGGAACACTGAAGCTTTCTTT TRBJ1-1 . TRBV18 .
CASRSSGPSSTDTQYF TGTGCCAGCAGATCTAGCGGCCCATCTAGCACAGATACGCAGTATTTT TRBJ2-3 TRBD2 TRBV27 .
CASSPGHFSGNTIYF TGTGCCAGTAGTCCGGGACACTTCTCTGGAAACACCATATATTTT TRBJ1-3 . TRBV19 once
CASSLIGTGSAGRVTDTQYF TGTGCCAGCAGCTTGATAGGGACAGGTTCCGCGGGGAGGGTCACAGATACGCAGTATTTT TRBJ2-3 . TRBV5-4 .
CASSLAGQAHFSSFF TGTGCCAGCAGCTTAGCTGGGCAGGCTCATTTTTCCTCTTTCTTT TRBJ1-1 . TRBV11-2 .
CASSEGGTPYEQYF TGTGCCAGCAGCGAGGGGGGGACCCCCTACGAGCAGTACTTC TRBJ2-7 . TRBV9 .
CASSVKQGNGYTF TGTGCCAGCAGTGTAAAACAGGGAAATGGCTACACCTTC TRBJ1-2 . TRBV2 .
CASSYPEETQYF TGCGCCAGCAGCTATCCTGAAGAGACCCAGTACTTC TRBJ2-5 . TRBV5-1 .
CASSLDPINSGNTIYF TGCGCCAGCAGCCTCGATCCTATTAACTCTGGAAACACCATATATTTT TRBJ1-3 . TRBV4-3 .
CASSFSQGPGELFF TGCGCCAGCAGCTTCAGCCAGGGGCCCGGGGAGCTGTTTTTT TRBJ2-2 . TRBV5-1 once
CSAPSGTRGYTF TGCAGCGCCCCTTCAGGGACTCGAGGCTACACCTTC TRBJ1-2 . TRBV29-1 .
CASSLGALQAYEQYF TGTGCCAGCAGCTTAGGTGCTTTGCAGGCCTACGAGCAGTACTTC TRBJ2-7 . TRBV7-9 .
CVSGTGINQPQHF TGTGTCAGTGGGACAGGGATTAATCAGCCCCAGCATTTT TRBJ1-5 TRBD1 TRBV5-8 .
CASSVQGDYSNQPQHF TGTGCCAGCAGCGTACAGGGAGACTATAGCAATCAGCCCCAGCATTTT TRBJ1-5 . TRBV2 .
CAWSEPGNQPQHF TGTGCCTGGAGTGAACCGGGCAATCAGCCCCAGCATTTT TRBJ1-5 . TRBV30 few
CASRTGAGASRGYTF TGTGCCAGTAGAACCGGGGCGGGGGCCTCGCGTGGCTACACCTTC TRBJ1-2 . TRBV19 .
CASSHRGDEQYF TGTGCCAGCAGCCATCGGGGGGACGAGCAGTACTTC TRBJ2-7 TRBD2 TRBV3-1/TRBV3-2 .
CASSYKTGISNQPQHF TGTGCCAGCAGTTACAAGACAGGAATTAGCAATCAGCCCCAGCATTTT TRBJ1-5 . TRBV28 .
CASSSERGTHYNSPLHF TGTGCCAGCAGTTCTGAAAGGGGGACACATTATAATTCACCCCTCCACTTT TRBJ1-6 . TRBV27 .
CSVGRQREGSNEQFF TGCAGCGTCGGCAGACAGCGGGAGGGATCCAATGAGCAGTTCTTC TRBJ2-1 TRBD2 TRBV29-1 .
CASSLLGQGATEAFF TGTGCCAGCAGTTTATTGGGACAGGGGGCCACTGAAGCTTTCTTT TRBJ1-1 TRBD1 TRBV27 .
CASSQGPGGGRSGNTIYF TGCGCCAGCAGCCAAGGTCCCGGGGGGGGCCGCTCTGGAAACACCATATATTTT TRBJ1-3 . TRBV4-3 .
CATSDSSGASYNEQFF TGTGCCACCAGTGACTCTAGCGGGGCTTCCTACAATGAGCAGTTCTTC TRBJ2-1 TRBD2 TRBV24-1 few
CASSQVPGTGSPLHF TGTGCCAGCAGCCAAGTACCGGGAACGGGTTCACCCCTCCACTTT TRBJ1-6 . TRBV3-1/TRBV3-2 .